The clone carrying this TCR beta chain was seen a handful of times. Its antigen is not known. The data were taken from a study of blood T cells in healthy people across ages. General observations from the study: There were more naive CD4+ cells and higher diversity in long-lived donors than in aged donors.

Per individual sample, total RNA of at least 6 micrograms was extracted. Using a J-beta primer mix together with a sample-barcoded 5' primer, a second PCR was run for about 6 to 12 cycles. TCRdb re-derived calls from the 5' RACE reads in MiXCR, one entry per CDR3 protein. The data hold over 950,000 distinct CDR3 sequences, with 35% to 40% observed a single time. The CDR3 runs to 16 residues. The germline V gene has CDR1 MGHRA and CDR2 YSYEKL. Trimming shortened V by 4 bases and J by 2 bases, and 14 bases separated the two germline ends. This chain uses TRBV4-1 with TRBJ1-4, with a tentative D call TRBD1 (5 bases). The TCR comes from a man younger than 35 in good health. The sequenced sample was blood. For the CDR3, the DNA is TGCGCCAGCAGCCGAGGGGTGCAAGCGACTAATGAAAAACTGTTTTTT. Amino acids: CASSRGVQATNEKLFF.